This T cell receptor (beta chain) was recovered during a study of blood T cells in healthy people across ages. Study-wide results and limits: Possibly confounding the expanded clonotype changes was the fact that donor CMV status was unknown. The study found more naive CD4+ cells and higher diversity in long-lived than aged donors.

With respect to this clonotype: Its antigen is undetermined.

Together with a sample-barcoded 5' primer, a J-beta primer mix was included in a second PCR lasting about 6 to 11 cycles. Every single cDNA molecule received a tag from a template-switch adaptor with 12 random nucleotides. TCRdb redid the calling of the 5' RACE reads with MiXCR, one entry per CDR3 protein. The sample lists about 1.8 million distinct CDR3 sequences, around 50% occurring once. Every donor gave roughly 9.2 milliliters of peripheral blood. The TCR originated in a woman between 40 and 55 years old in good health. Sample: blood.

The CDR3 DNA sequence: TGTGCCAGCAGCTTATCGGGGGGGAGAGGAGAGACCCAGTACTTC. Protein sequence: CASSLSGGRGETQYF. The rearrangement joins TRBV7-2 to TRBJ2-5; the match to TRBD2 covers 8 bases. The CDR3 has 15 residues. The V and J ends lost 2 bases and 4 bases, in that order; junction bases with no gene match: 6. Germline V gene data show CDR1 as SGHTA and CDR2 as FQGNSA.